This T cell receptor beta chain came from a study of beta chain features in type 1 diabetes. Study findings and constraints: People with Type 1 diabetes carried modestly yet significantly shorter TCRB CDR3s in all four CD4+ subsets.

There was one heparinised blood draw per donor, averaging approximately 120 mL. Central memory, naive, regulatory and stem cell-like memory CD4+ cells were sorted by CD45RO/CCR7/CD25/CD127/CD95/CD27. The CDR3 spans 14 residues. Trimming cost V 4 bases and J 1 base, with 13 bases left between them. Per the germline V gene, CDR1 is SQVTM and CDR2 is ANQGSEA. Of the isolated RNA, all was reverse transcribed, and so the sequenced material was expressed TCRB transcripts. Sequencing was performed with immunoSEQ multiplex PCR; in TCRdb, only in-frame clones are kept and a portion is missing. The table shows 280,000 or so clones, with over 14% occurring only once. This clone has more than one count but fewer than ten. What it binds is not known.

The sequence came from a man between 18 and 29 years old with type 1 diabetes. The gene calls are TRBV29-1 and TRBJ2-5; no clear D gene. Sequences were obtained from naive CD4+ T cells from blood. Here the CDR3 DNA reads TGCAGCGTTGCCCCCGCGCTAATCCAAGAGACCCAGTACTTC. Protein sequence: CSVAPALIQETQYF.